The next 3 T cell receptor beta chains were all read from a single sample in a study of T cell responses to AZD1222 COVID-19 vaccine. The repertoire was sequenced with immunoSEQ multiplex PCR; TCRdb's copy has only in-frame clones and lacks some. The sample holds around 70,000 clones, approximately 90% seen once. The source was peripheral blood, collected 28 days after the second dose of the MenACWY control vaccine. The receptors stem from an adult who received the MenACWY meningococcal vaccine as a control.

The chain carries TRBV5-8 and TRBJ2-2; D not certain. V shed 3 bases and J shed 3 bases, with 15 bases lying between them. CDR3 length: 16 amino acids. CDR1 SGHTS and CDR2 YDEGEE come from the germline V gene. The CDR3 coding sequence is TGTGCCAGCAGCTCGACGGACGGCCGTGACACCGGGGAGCTGTTTTTT. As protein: CASSSTDGRDTGELFF.

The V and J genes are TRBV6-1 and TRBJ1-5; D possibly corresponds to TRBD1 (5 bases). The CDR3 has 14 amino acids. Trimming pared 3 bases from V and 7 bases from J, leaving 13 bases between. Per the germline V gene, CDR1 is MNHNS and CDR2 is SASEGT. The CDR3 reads CASSEGTSGQPQHF. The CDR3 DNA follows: TGTGCCAGCAGTGAGGGGACCTCGGGGCAGCCCCAGCATTTT.

This CDR3 is CASSREADTQYF. In nucleotides, the CDR3 is TGTGCCAGCAGCCGAGAGGCAGATACGCAGTATTTT. This rearrangement joins TRBV7-9 to TRBJ2-3; unclear D gene. Deletions cut 5 bases from V and 4 bases from J, with 7 bases between. The CDR3 covers 12 residues. CDR1 is SEHNR and CDR2 is FQNEAQ in the germline V gene (reference sequence).